A single sample gave rise to the 17 T cell receptor beta chains below, sequenced in a study of cytomegalovirus exposure and HLA in healthy donors. Both 60 Vbeta primers and 13 Jbeta primers went into the PCR. Assay used: immunoSEQ multiplex PCR; TCRdb lists only in-frame clones, some missing. This repertoire shows 210,000 or so clones, more than 60% found once; its top ten account for around 15%. Sequenced sample: PBMCs. The receptors derive from a man between 40 and 49 years old in good health and CMV-seronegative.

V usage is TRBV28 and J usage is TRBJ2-1; 12 nucleotides align to TRBD2. The CDR3 runs to 17 residues. The junction had 15 bases not matched to a gene; V was cut back by 6 bases and J by 9 bases. Germline assignment: CDR1 MDHEN and CDR2 SYDVKM. Here the CDR3 reads CASSAPLLLAGGAEQFF. The CDR3 bases are TGTGCCAGCAGCGCCCCCTTATTACTAGCGGGAGGAGCTGAGCAGTTCTTC.

This chain connects TRBV5-6 to TRBJ2-1; 8 positions match TRBD1. J lost 6 bases, V lost 0 bases, and 2 bases had no gene match. The CDR3 is 14 residues long. CDR1 is SGHDT and CDR2 is YYEEEE in the germline V gene. CDR3 DNA: TGTGCCAGCAGCTTGGGACAGGGGATCAATGAGCAGTTCTTC. It specifies CASSLGQGINEQFF.

J is TRBJ2-6 and V is TRBV19; D remains ambiguous. This CDR3 contains 15 residues. V lost 7 bases and J lost 0, with 10 bases in between. From germline, CDR1 is LNHDA and CDR2 SQIVND (reference sequence). CDR3 bases: TGTGCCAGTACCCATGGAGCCTCTGGGGCCAACGTCCTGACTTTC. Encoded protein: CASTHGASGANVLTF.

The chain joins TRBV6-6 to TRBJ1-5; tentative D call: TRBD1 (5 bases). This CDR3 has 14 amino acids. Germline V lookup: CDR1 MNHNY, CDR2 SVGAGI (reference sequence). Trimming pared 2 bases from V and 6 bases from J, leaving 11 bases between. CDR3 residues: CASSYVDGGQPQHF. The DNA of the CDR3 is TGTGCCAGCAGTTACGTTGACGGGGGTCAGCCCCAGCATTTT.

The J gene is TRBJ2-7, the V gene TRBV5-1; 12 nucleotides match TRBD1. J gave up 6 bases and V 2 bases, and 12 bases lay outside the gene matches. In germline, CDR1 is SGHRS, CDR2 YFSETQ. The CDR3 totals 17 residues. As DNA, the CDR3 is TGCGCCAGCAGCTTAGGGTCAAGGGGGACAGGGGGCGCCGAGCAGTACTTC. Amino acid sequence: CASSLGSRGTGGAEQYF.

CDR3 coding DNA: TGTGCCAGCAGTTACGGGGCGGGCAATCAGCCCCAGCATTTT. It encodes CASSYGAGNQPQHF. The J gene is TRBJ1-5, the V gene TRBV6-6; tentatively, D is TRBD1 (5 bases). Germline V lookup: CDR1 MNHNY, CDR2 SVGAGI (reference sequence). V lost 2 bases and J lost 2, with 7 bases in between. This CDR3 contains 14 residues.

The J gene is TRBJ2-2, the V gene TRBV7-3; TRBD2 is a possible D gene (7 bases). The CDR3 totals 16 residues. Trimming pared 3 bases from V and 4 bases from J, leaving 15 bases between. Germline loops: CDR1 SGHTA, CDR2 FQGTGA. In DNA form, the CDR3 reads TGTGCCAGCAGCTTGAGGGGGAGGGCGGGCACCGGGGAGCTGTTTTTT. This translates into CASSLRGRAGTGELFF. The full variable domain, with the rest looked up from reference TRBV7-3 and TRBJ2-2, is GAGVSQTPSNKVTEKGKYVELRCDPISGHTALYWYRQSLGQGPEFLIYFQGTGAADDSGLPNDRFFAVRPEGSVSTLKIQRTERGDSAVYLCASSLRGRAGTGELFFGEGSRLTVL.

This chain uses TRBV27 with TRBJ2-5; 8 bases fit TRBD1. The last part of the DNA fits TRBJ2-7 better; the J call may be wrong. This CDR3 contains 14 residues. Germline CDR1 and CDR2: MNHEY and SMNVEV (reference sequence). The CDR3 nucleotides are TGTGCCAGCAGCTCCGGGACAGGAGAGTACGAGCAGTACTTC. It translates to CASSSGTGEYEQYF.

This rearrangement joins TRBV28 to TRBJ2-7; 8 bases align to TRBD2. The CDR3 is 16 residues long. Looked up from germline, CDR1 is MDHEN and CDR2 is SYDVKM. The V segment lost 5 bases and the J segment 3 bases; nucleotides outside the gene matches: 12. The CDR3 reads CASSVDSGNFVYEQYF. The CDR3 nucleotides are TGTGCCAGCAGTGTAGATAGCGGGAATTTCGTCTACGAGCAGTACTTC.

The DNA for the CDR3 is TGTGCCAGCAGTCGTCCCGGGACAGGTGGAAACACCATATATTTT. It yields the protein CASSRPGTGGNTIYF. V and J are TRBV5-4 and TRBJ1-3; 8 bases map to TRBD1. CDR3 length: 15 amino acids. CDR1 and CDR2 from the germline V gene are SGHNT and YYREEE (reference sequence). The V gene end was trimmed by 5 bases and the J gene end by 3 bases; junction bases not matched to a gene: 7.

The rearrangement uses TRBV28 and TRBJ1-3, with D possibly matching TRBD1 (5 bases). Trimming removed 5 bases from V and 14 bases from J, with 13 bases in between. CDR3 length: 11 amino acids. Germline-derived CDR1 and CDR2 are MDHEN and SYDVKM. The CDR3 DNA follows: TGTGCCAGCAGTCTCCACAGGACGTTATATTTT. It codes for CASSLHRTLYF.

For this clone: One end of the junction varies from germline; a read error may be responsible. This chain uses TRBV4-1 with TRBJ1-1, with TRBD1 as a possible D gene (6 bases). Germline V CDR1 and CDR2: MGHRA, YSYEKL. CDR3 length: 15 amino acids. The CDR3 protein is CASSRGQLSNAEAFF. The CDR3 DNA follows: TGCGCCAGCAGCCGAGGACAGCTGTCGAACGCTGAAGCTTTCTTT.

J is TRBJ2-4 and V is TRBV6-5; a weak D match, TRBD2 (6 bases). Germline assignment: CDR1 MNHEY and CDR2 SVGAGI. This CDR3 is 15 amino acids long. With 5 bases removed from V and 6 bases from J, the gap between germline ends came to 17 bases. CDR3 amino acids: CASSQRGLQLNIQYF. The CDR3 bases are TGTGCCAGCAGTCAACGGGGGTTACAGTTAAACATTCAGTACTTC.

The J gene is TRBJ1-1, the V gene TRBV10-3, with a weak D call TRBD1 (5 bases). Per the germline V gene, CDR1 is ENHRY and CDR2 is SYGVKD. The V and J ends lost 4 bases and 1 base respectively, with 10 bases between them. The CDR3 consists of 14 residues. CDR3 in amino acids: CAISVGTPNTEAFF. Here the CDR3 DNA reads TGTGCCATCAGTGTCGGGACTCCGAACACTGAAGCTTTCTTT.

The V gene is TRBV7-3, the J gene TRBJ2-7; a weak D match, TRBD2 (5 bases). Germline CDR1 and CDR2: SGHTA and FQGTGA. This CDR3 comprises 13 residues. Trimming pared 5 bases from V and 6 bases from J, leaving 14 bases between. CDR3 residues: CASSDGGYTEQYF. The CDR3 nucleotides are TGTGCCAGCAGCGACGGAGGATACACCGAGCAGTACTTC.

The chain has TRBV20-1 and TRBJ2-3; tentative D call: TRBD2 (5 bases). This CDR3 has 11 residues. The germline CDR1 and CDR2 sequences are DFQATT and SNEGSKA (reference sequence). Trimming removed 1 base from V and 11 bases from J, with 10 bases in between. DNA for the CDR3: TGCAGTGCTAGAGGGTCGGGAAGGCAGTATTTT. Protein: CSARGSGRQYF.

The V call is TRBV7-3, the J call TRBJ2-3; 10 nucleotides agree with TRBD1. The germline V gene encodes CDR1 SGHTA and CDR2 FQGTGA. The CDR3 is 15 residues long. V dropped 4 bases and J dropped 5; count of bases not matched to a gene: 6. The CDR3 spells CASSSRTGGIDTQYF. CDR3 coding DNA: TGTGCCAGCAGCTCCCGGACAGGGGGGATAGATACGCAGTATTTT.